Presented here are 21 T cell receptor beta chains from one specimen sequenced in a study of shared clonotypes between healthy human individuals. Here immunoSEQ multiplex PCR was the method, and the copy in TCRdb shows in-frame clones only, minus some. The repertoire holds roughly 500,000 clones, with more than 65% as singletons. The sequencing sample was made of PBMCs. These receptors originate from a woman between 40 and 55 years old in good health. Some clones in this sample may be carry-over from other donors' samples.

The rearrangement uses TRBV4-1 and TRBJ2-6; D not resolved. Germline CDR1 is MGHRA and CDR2 is YSYEKL. V was shortened by 4 bases and J by 0 bases, with 16 bases between the two germline ends. The CDR3 is 18 residues long. CDR3 amino acids: CASSLTTESFSGANVLTF. As DNA, the CDR3 is TGCGCCAGCAGCCTGACGACGGAATCCTTCTCTGGGGCCAACGTCCTGACTTTC.

The chain carries TRBV10-3 and TRBJ1-2; no firm D call. This CDR3 contains 13 residues. Germline assignment: CDR1 ENHRY and CDR2 SYGVKD. The V gene lost 2 bases and the J gene lost 5 bases, with 9 bases spanning the gap. DNA for the CDR3: TGTGCCATCAGTGAGGGTATGCTATATGGCTACACCTTC. Translated, it gives CAISEGMLYGYTF.

This clone was seen only a few times. This chain connects TRBV4-2 to TRBJ2-6; 9 bases match TRBD1. The CDR3 covers 16 residues. Germline V gene lookup returns CDR1 LGHNA and CDR2 YNFKEQ. After removal of 3 bases from V and 0 bases from J, the junction contained 0 bases not matched to a gene. DNA for the CDR3: TGTGCCAGCAGCCAGACAGGGGGCTCTGGGGCCAACGTCCTGACTTTC. This translates into CASSQTGGSGANVLTF.

This clone was detected only a few times. The gene calls are TRBV6-1 and TRBJ2-3; D gene uncertain. This CDR3 is 12 amino acids long. Germline loops: CDR1 MNHNS, CDR2 SASEGT. V lost 4 bases to trimming and J lost 7 bases, with 9 bases between them. CDR3 sequence (DNA): TGTGCCAGCAGTGTGATGACGAATACGCAGTATTTT. Its translation: CASSVMTNTQYF.

V and J are TRBV5-1 and TRBJ1-1, with D tentatively TRBD1 (5 bases). The CDR3 runs 15 residues. CDR1 and CDR2 (germline): SGHRS, YFSETQ. V lost 2 bases and J 1 base, leaving 12 bases between the germline ends. This CDR3 is CASSFLDRENTEAFF. CDR3 coding DNA: TGCGCCAGCAGCTTTCTTGACAGAGAGAACACTGAAGCTTTCTTT. Full variable domain (missing parts from reference TRBV5-1 and TRBJ1-1): KAGVTQTPRYLIKTRGQQVTLSCSPISGHRSVSWYQQTPGQGLQFLFEYFSETQRNKGNFPGRFSGRQFSNSRSEMNVSTLELGDSALYLCASSFLDRENTEAFFGQGTRLTVV.

The genes are TRBV6-5 and TRBJ2-7; 8 bases match TRBD2. Germline lookup yields CDR1 MNHEY and CDR2 SVGAGI. CDR3 length equals 16 residues. With 2 bases clipped from V and 8 bases from J, the junction kept 14 bases outside the gene matches. CDR3 nucleotide sequence: TGTGCCAGCAGTTACGTCCTCTCAGCGGGAGTAATCAAGCAGTACTTC. This sequence encodes CASSYVLSAGVIKQYF.

The rearrangement joins TRBV7-3 to TRBJ2-3; 8 nucleotides match TRBD2. CDR1 and CDR2 from the germline V gene are SGHTA and FQGTGA. This CDR3 region has 15 residues. After removal of 3 bases from V and 6 bases from J, the junction contained 8 bases not matched to a gene. CDR3 coding DNA: TGTGCCAGCAGCTTTTCGGGAGGGCGTGGGGATACGCAGTATTTT. Translation gives CASSFSGGRGDTQYF.

The V and J genes are TRBV10-3 and TRBJ2-6; 11 bases agree with TRBD1. CDR3 length equals 16 residues. CDR1 and CDR2 from the germline V gene are ENHRY and SYGVKD. V lost 8 bases, J lost 1 base, and 4 bases stayed unmatched. DNA of the CDR3: TGTGCCATCGGACAGGGGGCGCGGTCTGGGGCCAACGTCCTGACTTTC. This gives the protein CAIGQGARSGANVLTF.

The chain joins TRBV18 to TRBJ2-1; no firm D call. This CDR3 is built from 14 residues. V lost 3 bases and J 8 bases, leaving 14 bases between the germline ends. Germline CDR1 is KGHSH and CDR2 is LQKENI. CDR3 nucleotides: TGTGCCAGCTCACCGGCTAGGTTGAGCGATGAGCAGTTCTTC. This translates into CASSPARLSDEQFF.

The chain carries TRBV27 and TRBJ1-6; TRBD1 might be the D (5 bases). Per germline, CDR1 MNHEY and CDR2 SMNVEV (reference sequence). Trimming removed 1 base at V and 8 bases at J, with 9 bases between. This CDR3 is 14 amino acids long. CDR3 sequence reads: CASSLWGSYSPLHF. The CDR3 DNA follows: TGTGCCAGCAGTTTATGGGGCAGCTATTCACCCCTCCACTTT.

The rearrangement uses TRBV6-5 and TRBJ1-2; a weak D match, TRBD1 (5 bases). The CDR3 loop spans 13 amino acids. The V end lost 7 bases, the J end lost 4 bases, and 13 bases lay between the germline ends. Germline assignment: CDR1 MNHEY and CDR2 SVGAGI. The CDR3 spells CASNDGTVYGYTF. The CDR3 DNA reads as TGTGCCAGCAACGACGGGACGGTCTATGGCTACACCTTC.

The chain employs TRBV28 and TRBJ1-4; 7 bases align to TRBD1. The CDR3 is made up of 16 amino acids. CDR1 MDHEN and CDR2 SYDVKM come from the germline V gene. V lost 6 bases, J lost 5 bases, and 12 bases stayed unmatched. The DNA of the CDR3 is TGTGCCAGCAGCACTGAACGACAGGGCTTAAATGAAAAACTGTTTTTT. Its translation: CASSTERQGLNEKLFF. Using reference TRBV28 and TRBJ1-4 for the parts outside the CDR3, the full variable domain is DVKVTQSSRYLVKRTGEKVFLECVQDMDHENMFWYRQDPGLGLRLIYFSYDVKMKEKGDIPEGYSVSREKKERFSLILESASTNQTSMYLCASSTERQGLNEKLFFGSGTQLSVL.

V and J are TRBV6-5 and TRBJ1-1; tentatively, D is TRBD1 (6 bases). CDR1 and CDR2 from the germline V gene are MNHEY and SVGAGI. The V end was cut by 6 bases, the J end by 7 bases, with 12 bases between. This CDR3 spans 12 amino acids. The DNA for the CDR3 is TGTGCCAGCAGGTTCGGCAGGGGTGAAGCTTTCTTT. Translating gives CASRFGRGEAFF.

This clone has just one count. V usage is TRBV6-5 and J usage is TRBJ1-1; D is uncertain. Per the germline V gene, CDR1 is MNHEY and CDR2 is SVGAGI. The length of the CDR3 is 13 residues. V was trimmed by 4 bases and J by 0 bases, leaving 6 bases between them. In nucleotides, the CDR3 is TGTGCCAGCAGTTCCACTGTGAACACTGAAGCTTTCTTT. Amino acid sequence: CASSSTVNTEAFF.

The chain combines TRBV6-5 with TRBJ1-1, with 8 bases that match TRBD1. This CDR3 has 13 amino acids. V was clipped by 2 bases and J by 8 bases; unmatched bases: 4. Germline CDR1 is MNHEY and CDR2 is SVGAGI. The CDR3 DNA is TGTGCCAGCAGTTACCGGGCAGGGGGCGAAGCTTTCTTT. As protein: CASSYRAGGEAFF.

CDR3 in amino acids: CASSYLGGLAGRSGYNEQFF. The CDR3 coding sequence is TGTGCCAGCAGTTATTTAGGGGGACTAGCGGGAAGGAGTGGCTACAATGAGCAGTTCTTC. V and J are TRBV6-9 and TRBJ2-1; 13 bases match TRBD2. Per germline, CDR1 MNHGY and CDR2 SVAAGI. V dropped 1 base and J dropped 3; count of bases not matched to a gene: 12. CDR3 length: 20 residues.

CDR3 sequence: CASSTGQGEGEKLFF. The CDR3 DNA is TGTGCCAGCAGCACCGGACAGGGAGAGGGGGAAAAACTGTTTTTT. The gene calls are TRBV9 and TRBJ1-4; 8 bases fit TRBD1. The CDR3 consists of 15 residues. V gave up 4 bases and J gave up 8 bases; unmatched junction bases: 10. Germline V CDR1 and CDR2: SGDLS, YYNGEE.

The rearrangement joins TRBV5-8 to TRBJ2-1; D remains unclear. This CDR3 is built from 12 residues. The germline V gene has CDR1 SGHTS and CDR2 YDEGEE. V was cut by 2 bases and J by 8 bases, with 8 bases left in between. CDR3: CASSLGRDEQFF. For the CDR3, the DNA is TGTGCCAGCAGCTTAGGGCGAGATGAGCAGTTCTTC.

This clone was seen just once. This chain uses TRBV4-1 with TRBJ2-4; D possibly uses TRBD1 or TRBD2 (5 bases each). Trimming shortened V by 2 bases and J by 1 base, and 9 bases separated the two germline ends. The CDR3 has 15 amino acids. The germline V gene encodes CDR1 MGHRA and CDR2 YSYEKL. CDR3 bases: TGCGCCAGCAGCCAACTAGGGACGGCCAAAAACATTCAGTACTTC. Protein product: CASSQLGTAKNIQYF.

The J gene is TRBJ2-5, the V gene TRBV7-2; 13 bases agree with TRBD2. The V gene's germline CDR1 is SGHTA and CDR2 FQGNSA. This CDR3 region has 16 residues. The ends lost 5 bases at V and 5 bases at J; junction bases unmatched: 8. Here the CDR3 reads CASSRGTSGDSETQYF. CDR3 bases: TGTGCCAGCAGCCGAGGGACTAGCGGGGATTCGGAGACCCAGTACTTC.

This clone showed up just once. The chain couples TRBV11-2 to TRBJ2-1; D is possibly TRBD2 (6 bases). V dropped 2 bases and J dropped 15 bases, with 20 bases sitting between them. Germline CDR1 SGHAT, CDR2 FQNNGV. CDR3 length: 14 residues. In DNA form, the CDR3 reads TGTGCCAGCAGCTTATTGCAGGAGGGCGCGGGGTGGTTCTTC. This codes for CASSLLQEGAGWFF.